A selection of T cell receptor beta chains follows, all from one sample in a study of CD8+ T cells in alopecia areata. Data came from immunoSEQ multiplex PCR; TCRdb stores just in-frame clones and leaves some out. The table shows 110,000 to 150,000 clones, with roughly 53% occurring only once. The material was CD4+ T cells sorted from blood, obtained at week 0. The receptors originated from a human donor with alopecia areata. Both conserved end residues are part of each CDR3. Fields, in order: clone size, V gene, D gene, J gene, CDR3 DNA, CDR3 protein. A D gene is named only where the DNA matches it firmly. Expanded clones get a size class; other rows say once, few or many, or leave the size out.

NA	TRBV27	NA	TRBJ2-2	TGTGCCAGCAGAATGGGCGGGACGGGCCCCGGGGAGCTGTTTTTT	CASRMGGTGPGELFF
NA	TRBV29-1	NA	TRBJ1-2	TGCAGCGTTGCGGGCAGCCTTAACTATGGCTACACCTTC	CSVAGSLNYGYTF
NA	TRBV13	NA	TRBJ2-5	TGTGCCAGCAGTATCTCGGCGTCCCAAGAGACCCAGTACTTC	CASSISASQETQYF
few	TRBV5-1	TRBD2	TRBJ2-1	TGCGCCAGCAGCCTAGCCCCGAGCGGGGGGGGCAATGAGCAGTTCTTC	CASSLAPSGGGNEQFF
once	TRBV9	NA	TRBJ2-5	TGTGCCAGCAGCGCGCGGGACAGCGAGACCCAGTACTTC	CASSARDSETQYF
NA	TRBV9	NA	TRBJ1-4	TGTGCCAGCAGCGTAGACTCATTTTCAACTAATGAAAAACTGTTTTTT	CASSVDSFSTNEKLFF
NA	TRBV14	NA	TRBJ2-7	TGTGCCAGCAGTCGACATGAGGGTGGCGAGCAGTACTTC	CASSRHEGGEQYF
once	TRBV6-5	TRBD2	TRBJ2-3	TGTGCCAGCAAGGGCCTAGCGGGGCTTACGCAGTATTTT	CASKGLAGLTQYF
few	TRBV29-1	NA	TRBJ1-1	TGCAGCGCTGGACTAAACACTGAAGCTTTCTTT	CSAGLNTEAFF
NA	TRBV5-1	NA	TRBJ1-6	TGCGCCAGCAGCTTGGACAGGGCCTATAATTCACCCCTCCACTTT	CASSLDRAYNSPLHF
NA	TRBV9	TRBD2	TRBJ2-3	TGTGCCAGCAGCGTAGTTCCTAGCGGGGTAGATACGCAGTATTTT	CASSVVPSGVDTQYF
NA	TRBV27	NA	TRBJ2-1	TGTGCCAGCAGTTTATTCGTAGGAGGGATCGATGAGCAGTTCTTC	CASSLFVGGIDEQFF
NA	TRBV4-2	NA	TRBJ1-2	TGTGCCAGCAGCCAAGACAGAAGTATTAACTATGGCTACACCTTC	CASSQDRSINYGYTF
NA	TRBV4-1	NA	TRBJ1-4	TGCGCCAGCAGCCAGGGGTTGGCTAATGAAAAACTGTTTTTT	CASSQGLANEKLFF
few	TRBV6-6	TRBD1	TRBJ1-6	TGTGCCAGCAGCTCCCCCGACAGGGCACCGACTTCACCCCTCCACTTT	CASSSPDRAPTSPLHF
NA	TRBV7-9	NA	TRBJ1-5	TGTGCCAGCAGCTCGGGACCGGGGGGTAATCAGCCCCAGCATTTT	CASSSGPGGNQPQHF
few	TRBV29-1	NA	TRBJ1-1	TGCAGCGTTGAACATCGACAGGCGAATGAAGCTTTCTTT	CSVEHRQANEAFF
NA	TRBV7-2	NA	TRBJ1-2	TGTGCCAGCAGAGCCGCCGGGACTAACTATGGCTACACCTTC	CASRAAGTNYGYTF
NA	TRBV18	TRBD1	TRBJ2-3	TGTGCCAGCTCATCCGGACAGGTCAGCACAGATACGCAGTATTTT	CASSSGQVSTDTQYF
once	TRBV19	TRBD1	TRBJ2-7	TGTGCCAGTAGTCCCGGGACAGGTCCCGCCTGGTACTTC	CASSPGTGPAWYF
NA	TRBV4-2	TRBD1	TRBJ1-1	TGTGCCAGCAGCCAAGGAGACAGGGACGCCACTGAAGCTTTCTTT	CASSQGDRDATEAFF
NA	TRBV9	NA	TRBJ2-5	TGTGCCAGCAGCTCCAACACTTTGGGAGAGACCCAGTACTTC	CASSSNTLGETQYF
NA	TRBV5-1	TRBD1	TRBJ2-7	TGCGCCAGCAGAACGGGACAGGGCTACGAGCAGTACTTC	CASRTGQGYEQYF
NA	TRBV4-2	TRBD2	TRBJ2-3	TGTGCCAGCAGCCAAGAGGCTAGCGGGGGATCTGATACGCAGTATTTT	CASSQEASGGSDTQYF
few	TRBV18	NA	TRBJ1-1	TGTGCCAGCTCACCAGACTCCACTGAAGCTTTCTTT	CASSPDSTEAFF
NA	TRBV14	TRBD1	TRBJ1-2	TGTGCCAGCAGCCTAATGGGACAGCCTCCCCGGGGCTACACCTTC	CASSLMGQPPRGYTF
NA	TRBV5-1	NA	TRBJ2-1	TGCGCCAGCAGCCCCTGGGTGGACTCCAACAATGAGCAGTTCTTC	CASSPWVDSNNEQFF
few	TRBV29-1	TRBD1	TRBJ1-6	TGCAGCGTTGGCCAGGGGGACGGTTCACCCCTCCACTTT	CSVGQGDGSPLHF
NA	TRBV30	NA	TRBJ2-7	TGTGCCTGGAGTGATATGGACGAGCAGTACTTC	CAWSDMDEQYF
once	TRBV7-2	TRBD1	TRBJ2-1	TGTGCCAGCAGCACTGACAGGGGTGCCTACAATGAGCAGTTCTTC	CASSTDRGAYNEQFF
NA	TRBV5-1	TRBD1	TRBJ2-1	TGCGCCAGCAGCTGGGCCCTAAGGGACAGGTTCAATGAGCAGTTCTTC	CASSWALRDRFNEQFF
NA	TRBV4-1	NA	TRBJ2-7	TGCGCCAGCAGCCAAGGAGTAGGTATCGAGCAGTACTTC	CASSQGVGIEQYF
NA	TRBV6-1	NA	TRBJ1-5	TGTGCCAGCAGAGTCAACGGGAGGGAAAATCAGCCCCAGCATTTT	CASRVNGRENQPQHF
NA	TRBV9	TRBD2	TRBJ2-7	TGTGCCAGCAGCTCAGGACTAGTGACCTACGAGCAGTACTTC	CASSSGLVTYEQYF